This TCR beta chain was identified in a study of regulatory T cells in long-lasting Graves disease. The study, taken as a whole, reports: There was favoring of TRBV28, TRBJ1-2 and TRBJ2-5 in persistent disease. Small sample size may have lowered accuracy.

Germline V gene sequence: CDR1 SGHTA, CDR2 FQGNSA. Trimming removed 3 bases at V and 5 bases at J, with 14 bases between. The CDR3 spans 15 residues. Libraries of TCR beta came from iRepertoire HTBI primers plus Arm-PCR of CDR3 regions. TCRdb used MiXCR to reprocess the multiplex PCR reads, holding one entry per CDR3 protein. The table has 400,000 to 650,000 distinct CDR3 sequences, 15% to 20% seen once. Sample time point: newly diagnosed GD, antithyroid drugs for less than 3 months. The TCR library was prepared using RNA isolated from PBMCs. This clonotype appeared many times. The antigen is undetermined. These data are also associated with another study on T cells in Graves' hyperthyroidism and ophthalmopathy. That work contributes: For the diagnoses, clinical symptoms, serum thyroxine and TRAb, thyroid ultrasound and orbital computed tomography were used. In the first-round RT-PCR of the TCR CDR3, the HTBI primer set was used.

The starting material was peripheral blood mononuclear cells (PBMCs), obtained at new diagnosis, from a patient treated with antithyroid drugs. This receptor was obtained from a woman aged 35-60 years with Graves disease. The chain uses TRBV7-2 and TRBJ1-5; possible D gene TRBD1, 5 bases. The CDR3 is CASSLWSGGYQPQHF. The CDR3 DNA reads TGTGCCAGCAGCTTGTGGTCGGGGGGTTATCAGCCCCAGCATTTT.